The entry that follows covers one T cell receptor (beta chain) sequence. Its antigen is still unknown. The data are from a study of cytomegalovirus exposure and HLA in healthy donors. Study-level information: Both the 100 to 150 validation repertoires and the roughly 620 first-cohort repertoires used the same platform, as reported by a later analysis. Study observations and caveats: The classifier was said to identify cytomegalovirus status with high specificity and sensitivity. It was approximately 150 TCR beta chains that were listed as cytomegalovirus-associated.

Germline CDR1 reads GTSNPN; CDR2 reads SVGIG (reference sequence). This CDR3 region has 17 residues. Trimming took 0 bases from V and 0 from J, leaving 17 bases between them. These donors were members of the roughly 120-subject validation cohort, a group separate from the approximately 670-subject first cohort. TCRdb's table, derived via immunoSEQ multiplex PCR, lists solely in-frame clones and lacks some. Of nearly 80,000 clones in the sample, under 95% were seen once. The TCR originated in a woman aged 30 to 39 in good health and CMV-seronegative. This chain joins TRBV30 and TRBJ1-2; D remains ambiguous. Sequencing used PBMCs. CDR3 sequence reads: CAWSVDPRNRANYGYTF. The CDR3 nucleotides are TGTGCCTGGAGTGTAGACCCCCGGAACAGAGCTAACTATGGCTACACCTTC.